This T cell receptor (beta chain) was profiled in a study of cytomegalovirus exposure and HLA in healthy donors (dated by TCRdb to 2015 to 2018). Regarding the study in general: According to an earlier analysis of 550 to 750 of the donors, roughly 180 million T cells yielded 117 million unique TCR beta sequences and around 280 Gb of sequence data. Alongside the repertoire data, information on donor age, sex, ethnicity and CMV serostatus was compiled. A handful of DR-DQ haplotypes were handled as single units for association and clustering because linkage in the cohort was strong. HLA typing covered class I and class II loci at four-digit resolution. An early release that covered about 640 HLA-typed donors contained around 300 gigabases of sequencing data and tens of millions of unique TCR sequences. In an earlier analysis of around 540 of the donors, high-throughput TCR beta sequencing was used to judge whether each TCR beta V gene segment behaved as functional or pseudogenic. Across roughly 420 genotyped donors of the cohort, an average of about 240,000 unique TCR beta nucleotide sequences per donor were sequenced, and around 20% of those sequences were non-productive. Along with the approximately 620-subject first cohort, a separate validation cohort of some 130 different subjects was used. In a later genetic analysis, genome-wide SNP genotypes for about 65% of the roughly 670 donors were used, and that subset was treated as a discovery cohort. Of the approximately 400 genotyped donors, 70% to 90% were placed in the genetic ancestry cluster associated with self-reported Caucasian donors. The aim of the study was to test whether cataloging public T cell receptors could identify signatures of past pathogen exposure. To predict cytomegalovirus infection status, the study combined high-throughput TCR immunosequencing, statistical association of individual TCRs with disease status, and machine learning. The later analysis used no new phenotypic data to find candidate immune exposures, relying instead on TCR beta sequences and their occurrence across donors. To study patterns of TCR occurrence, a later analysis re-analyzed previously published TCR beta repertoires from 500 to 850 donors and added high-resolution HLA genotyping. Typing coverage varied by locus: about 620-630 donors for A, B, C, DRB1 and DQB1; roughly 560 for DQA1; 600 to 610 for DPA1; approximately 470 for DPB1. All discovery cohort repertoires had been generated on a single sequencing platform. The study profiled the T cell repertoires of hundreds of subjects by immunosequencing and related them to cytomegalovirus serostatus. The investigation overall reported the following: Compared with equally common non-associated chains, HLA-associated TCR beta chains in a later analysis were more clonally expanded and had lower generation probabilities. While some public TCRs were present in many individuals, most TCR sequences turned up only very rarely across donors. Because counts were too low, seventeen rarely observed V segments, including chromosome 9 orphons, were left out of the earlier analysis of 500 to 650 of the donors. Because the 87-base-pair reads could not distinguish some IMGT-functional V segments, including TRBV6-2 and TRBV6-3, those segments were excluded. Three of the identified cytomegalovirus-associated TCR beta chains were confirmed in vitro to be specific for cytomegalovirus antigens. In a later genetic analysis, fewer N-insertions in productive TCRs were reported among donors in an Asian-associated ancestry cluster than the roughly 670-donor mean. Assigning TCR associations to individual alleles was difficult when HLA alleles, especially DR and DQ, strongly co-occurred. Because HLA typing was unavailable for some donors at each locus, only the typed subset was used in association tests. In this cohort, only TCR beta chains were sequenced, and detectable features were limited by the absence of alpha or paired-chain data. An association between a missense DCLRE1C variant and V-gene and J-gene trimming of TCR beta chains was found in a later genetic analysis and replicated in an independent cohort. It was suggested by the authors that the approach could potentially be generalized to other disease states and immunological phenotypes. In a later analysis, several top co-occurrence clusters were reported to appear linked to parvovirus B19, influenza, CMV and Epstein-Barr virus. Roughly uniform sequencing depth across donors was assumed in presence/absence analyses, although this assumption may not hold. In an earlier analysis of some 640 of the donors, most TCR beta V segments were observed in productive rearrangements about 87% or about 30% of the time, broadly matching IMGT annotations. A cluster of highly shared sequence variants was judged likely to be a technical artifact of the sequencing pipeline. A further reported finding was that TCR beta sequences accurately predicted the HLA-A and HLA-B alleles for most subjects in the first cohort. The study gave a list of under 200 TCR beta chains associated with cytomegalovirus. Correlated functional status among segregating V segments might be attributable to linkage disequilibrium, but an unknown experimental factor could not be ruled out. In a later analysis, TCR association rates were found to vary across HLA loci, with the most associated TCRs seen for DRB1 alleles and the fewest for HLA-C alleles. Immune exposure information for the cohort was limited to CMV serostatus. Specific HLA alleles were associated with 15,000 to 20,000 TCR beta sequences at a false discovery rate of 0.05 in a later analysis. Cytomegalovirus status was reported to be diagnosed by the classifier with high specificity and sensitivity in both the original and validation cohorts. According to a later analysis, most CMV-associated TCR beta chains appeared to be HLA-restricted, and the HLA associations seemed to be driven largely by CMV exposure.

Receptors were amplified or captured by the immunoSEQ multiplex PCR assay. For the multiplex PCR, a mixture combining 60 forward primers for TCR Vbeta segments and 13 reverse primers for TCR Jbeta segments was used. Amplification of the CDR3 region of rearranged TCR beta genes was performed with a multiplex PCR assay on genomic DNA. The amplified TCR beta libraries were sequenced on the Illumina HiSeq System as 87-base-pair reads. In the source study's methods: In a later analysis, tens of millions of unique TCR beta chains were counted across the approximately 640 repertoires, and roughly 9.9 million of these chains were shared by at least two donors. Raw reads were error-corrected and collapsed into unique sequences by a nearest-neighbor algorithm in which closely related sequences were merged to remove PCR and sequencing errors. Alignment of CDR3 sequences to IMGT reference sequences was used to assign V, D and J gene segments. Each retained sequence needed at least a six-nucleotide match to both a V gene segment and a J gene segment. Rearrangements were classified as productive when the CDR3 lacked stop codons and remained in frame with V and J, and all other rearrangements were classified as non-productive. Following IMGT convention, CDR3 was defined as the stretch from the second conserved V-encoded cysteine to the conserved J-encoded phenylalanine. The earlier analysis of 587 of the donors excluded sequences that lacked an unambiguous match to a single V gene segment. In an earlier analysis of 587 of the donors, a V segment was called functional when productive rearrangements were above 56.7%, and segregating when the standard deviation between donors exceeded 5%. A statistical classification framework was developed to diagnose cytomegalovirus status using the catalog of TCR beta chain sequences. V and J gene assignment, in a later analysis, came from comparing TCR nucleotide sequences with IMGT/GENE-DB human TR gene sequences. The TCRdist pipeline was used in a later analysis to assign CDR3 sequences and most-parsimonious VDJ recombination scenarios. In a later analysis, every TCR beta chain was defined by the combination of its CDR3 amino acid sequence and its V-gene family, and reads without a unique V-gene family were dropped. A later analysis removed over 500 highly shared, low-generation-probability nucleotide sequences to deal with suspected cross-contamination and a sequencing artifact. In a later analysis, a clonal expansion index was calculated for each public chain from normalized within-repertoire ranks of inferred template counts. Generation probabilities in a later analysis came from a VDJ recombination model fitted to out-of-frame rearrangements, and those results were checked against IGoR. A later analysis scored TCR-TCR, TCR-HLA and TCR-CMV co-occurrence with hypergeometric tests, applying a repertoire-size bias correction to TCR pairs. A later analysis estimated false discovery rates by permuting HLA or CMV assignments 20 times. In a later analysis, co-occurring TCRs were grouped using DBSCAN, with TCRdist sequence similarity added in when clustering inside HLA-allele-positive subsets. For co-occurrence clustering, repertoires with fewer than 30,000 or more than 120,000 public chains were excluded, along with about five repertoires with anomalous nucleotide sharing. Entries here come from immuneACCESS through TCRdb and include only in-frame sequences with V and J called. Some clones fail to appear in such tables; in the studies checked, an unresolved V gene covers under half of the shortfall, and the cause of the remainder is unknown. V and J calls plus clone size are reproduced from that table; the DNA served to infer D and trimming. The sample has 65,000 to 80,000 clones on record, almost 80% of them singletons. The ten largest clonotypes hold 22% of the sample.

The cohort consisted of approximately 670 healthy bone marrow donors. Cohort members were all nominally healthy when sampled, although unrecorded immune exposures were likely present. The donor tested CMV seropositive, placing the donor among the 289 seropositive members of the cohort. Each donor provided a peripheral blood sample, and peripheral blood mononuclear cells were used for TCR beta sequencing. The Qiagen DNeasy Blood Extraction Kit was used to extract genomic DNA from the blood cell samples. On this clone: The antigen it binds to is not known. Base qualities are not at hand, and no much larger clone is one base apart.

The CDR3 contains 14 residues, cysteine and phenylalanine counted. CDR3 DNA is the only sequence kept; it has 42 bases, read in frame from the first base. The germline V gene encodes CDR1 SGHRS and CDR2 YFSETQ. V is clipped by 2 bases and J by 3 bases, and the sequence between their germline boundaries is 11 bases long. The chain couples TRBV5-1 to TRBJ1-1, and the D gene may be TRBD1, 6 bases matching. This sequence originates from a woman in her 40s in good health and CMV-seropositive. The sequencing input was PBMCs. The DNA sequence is TGCGCCAGCAGCTTCTTTGACAGGTACACTGAAGCTTTCTTT. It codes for CASSFFDRYTEAFF.